These 14 T cell receptor beta chains were sequenced from one sample in a study of blood T cell repertoires in COVID-19. TCRdb keeps only in-frame clones here, not all; method: immunoSEQ multiplex PCR. The table records about 150,000 clones, approximately 88% of them present only once. Sequenced input: peripheral blood. The receptors were sampled from a human donor in a cohort sampled during active COVID-19.

The chain has TRBV7-9 and TRBJ2-6; 9 bases map to TRBD1. The CDR3 has 18 amino acids. V trimming: 2 bases; J trimming: 2 bases; junction bases outside the gene matches: 7. Germline CDR1 is SEHNR and CDR2 is FQNEAQ (reference sequence). CDR3 loop: CASSLRTGVTTGANVLTF. The CDR3 region has the DNA TGTGCCAGCAGCTTACGGACAGGGGTAACGACTGGGGCCAACGTCCTGACTTTC.

This sequence joins TRBV7-2 and TRBJ2-1; unclear D gene. Germline values: CDR1 SGHTA, CDR2 FQGNSA. V dropped 6 bases and J dropped 7 bases, with 7 bases sitting between them. The CDR3 sequence is 11 residues long. Here the CDR3 DNA reads TGTGCCAGCAGAGAGTTTAATGAGCAGTTCTTC. It translates to CASREFNEQFF.

The chain combines TRBV12-3 or TRBV12-4 with TRBJ1-2; unclear D gene. V lost 5 bases and J 5 bases, leaving 12 bases between the germline ends. This CDR3 is built from 13 residues. The CDR3 spells CASSRSGIYGYTF. CDR3 in DNA: TGTGCCAGCAGTCGATCGGGAATATATGGCTACACCTTC.

The chain combines TRBV28 with TRBJ1-6; 12 bases are shared with TRBD1. J lost 14 bases, V lost 4 bases, and 15 bases had no gene match. Germline CDR1 MDHEN, CDR2 SYDVKM. The CDR3 is 17 residues long. CDR3 DNA: TGTGCCAGCAGTTCGGTGGGACAGGGGGCTTACCGTATCACCCTCCACTTT. It yields the protein CASSSVGQGAYRITLHF.

The chain uses TRBV15 and TRBJ1-1; D is perhaps TRBD1 (6 bases). V was clipped by 9 bases and J by 0 bases, with 14 bases between them. Per germline, CDR1 LNHNV and CDR2 YYDKDF (reference sequence). This CDR3 spans 14 amino acids. CDR3 loop: CATKMDRLNTEAFF. CDR3 in DNA: TGTGCCACGAAAATGGACAGACTGAACACTGAAGCTTTCTTT.

This clone showed up just once. The chain combines TRBV11-3 with TRBJ2-7; 7 nucleotides match TRBD2. The CDR3 is 13 amino acids. Per germline, CDR1 SGHNT and CDR2 YENEEA. Germline trimming cut 4 bases from V and 8 bases from J; bases unmatched to any gene: 8. The CDR3 sequence is CASSSIIAGQQYF. Here the CDR3 DNA reads TGTGCCAGCAGCTCAATAATAGCGGGTCAGCAGTACTTC.

This clone was counted between two and nine times. The rearrangement links TRBV28 to TRBJ1-4; D call uncertain. The germline CDR1 and CDR2 sequences are MDHEN and SYDVKM. Trimming took 5 bases from V and 5 from J, leaving 15 bases between them. The CDR3 has 15 residues. CDR3 sequence reads: CASSPRTRMNEKLFF. The CDR3 DNA sequence: TGTGCCAGCAGTCCCCGTACCAGGATGAATGAAAAACTGTTTTTT.

Ten or more counts support this clone. Other DNA sequences within the sample encode an identical CDR3. The chain uses TRBV27 and TRBJ1-2; D call uncertain. With 7 bases removed from V and 8 bases from J, the gap between germline ends came to 14 bases. Germline V CDR1 and CDR2: MNHEY, SMNVEV (reference sequence). The CDR3 has 12 amino acids. The CDR3 nucleotides are TGTGCCAGCAAGGGTGGAGGGAGGGGCTACACCTTC. It translates to CASKGGGRGYTF.

V gene TRBV5-1 combines with J gene TRBJ2-2; 14 nucleotides agree with TRBD2. V lost 1 base, J lost 3 bases, and 11 bases stayed unmatched. Germline V lookup: CDR1 SGHRS, CDR2 YFSETQ. The CDR3 consists of 20 residues. As DNA, the CDR3 is TGCGCCAGCAGCTTGACCCGACTAGCGGGAGGGCCGGGTTACACCGGGGAGCTGTTTTTT. Protein sequence: CASSLTRLAGGPGYTGELFF.

CDR3 nucleotides: TGTGCCAGCAGCGCCCGACTAGCGGGGGTCTCCTACGAGCAGTACTTC. Amino acids: CASSARLAGVSYEQYF. The J gene is TRBJ2-7, the V gene TRBV7-2; 12 nucleotides agree with TRBD2. The CDR3 consists of 16 residues. Germline-derived CDR1 and CDR2 are SGHTA and FQGNSA. Trimming removed 5 bases from V and 0 bases from J; junction bases left unmatched: 5. Full variable domain (outside the CDR3, taken from reference TRBV7-2 and TRBJ2-7): GAGVSQSPSNKVTEKGKDVELRCDPISGHTALYWYRQSLGQGLEFLIYFQGNSAPDKSGLPSDRFSAERTGGSVSTLTIQRTQQEDSAVYLCASSARLAGVSYEQYFGPGTRLTVT.

V is TRBV6-5 and J is TRBJ1-1, with 7 bases aligning to TRBD1. Trimming cost V 7 bases and J 10 bases; bases outside gene matches: 6. Germline values: CDR1 MNHEY, CDR2 SVGAGI. CDR3 length: 11 residues. DNA for the CDR3: TGTGCCAGCAATGCGGGACAGATAGCTTTCTTT. It translates to CASNAGQIAFF.

Here the CDR3 DNA reads TGCGCCAGCAGTCCGGACAGAACGGGAAACACCATATATTTT. Residues: CASSPDRTGNTIYF. This chain connects TRBV5-1 to TRBJ1-3; D might be TRBD1 (6 bases). CDR3 size: 14 residues. Germline assignment: CDR1 SGHRS and CDR2 YFSETQ. V lost 5 bases to trimming and J lost 4 bases, with 13 bases between them.

The chain combines TRBV29-1 with TRBJ2-7; 7 bases are a match to TRBD2. Per germline, CDR1 SQVTM and CDR2 ANQGSEA. This CDR3 comprises 12 residues. V lost 6 bases and J lost 7; bases outside the gene matches: 9. The CDR3 is CSVGAGVGEQYF. CDR3 DNA: TGCAGCGTAGGGGCGGGAGTGGGAGAGCAGTACTTC.

A few counts support this clone. The rearrangement links TRBV7-9 to TRBJ2-2; TRBD2 aligns across 8 bases. The V and J ends lost 2 bases and 7 bases, in that order; junction bases with no gene match: 9. CDR1 and CDR2 from the germline V gene are SEHNR and FQNEAQ (reference sequence). The CDR3 totals 16 residues. The CDR3 protein is CASSLRSGSLNGELFF. CDR3 nucleotide sequence: TGTGCCAGCAGCTTACGAAGCGGGAGCCTTAACGGGGAGCTGTTTTTT.